This TCR beta chain emerged from a study of cytomegalovirus exposure and HLA in healthy donors. The primer mix had 60 Vbeta and 13 Jbeta primers. Assay: immunoSEQ multiplex PCR; the TCRdb copy retains only in-frame clones and omits some. The top ten clones hold around 3.1% of a sample with roughly 96,000 clones, about four fifths of them seen once. The study, taken as a whole, reports: Cytomegalovirus-associated TCR beta chains were listed, numbering some 150.

The CDR3 runs 17 residues. CDR1 SGHVS and CDR2 FNYEAQ come from the germline V gene. V lost 2 bases, J lost 11 bases, and 17 bases stayed unmatched. In the case of this clone: Its antigen is undetermined.

This chain uses TRBV7-6 with TRBJ2-2, with TRBD1 matching over 7 bases. Input material: PBMCs. The receptor was isolated from a female donor in good health and CMV-seropositive. The CDR3 DNA follows: TGTGCCAGCAGCTTAAGTCATGGAGGCGACAGGGCCCCCGAGCTGTTTTTT. This gives the protein CASSLSHGGDRAPELFF.